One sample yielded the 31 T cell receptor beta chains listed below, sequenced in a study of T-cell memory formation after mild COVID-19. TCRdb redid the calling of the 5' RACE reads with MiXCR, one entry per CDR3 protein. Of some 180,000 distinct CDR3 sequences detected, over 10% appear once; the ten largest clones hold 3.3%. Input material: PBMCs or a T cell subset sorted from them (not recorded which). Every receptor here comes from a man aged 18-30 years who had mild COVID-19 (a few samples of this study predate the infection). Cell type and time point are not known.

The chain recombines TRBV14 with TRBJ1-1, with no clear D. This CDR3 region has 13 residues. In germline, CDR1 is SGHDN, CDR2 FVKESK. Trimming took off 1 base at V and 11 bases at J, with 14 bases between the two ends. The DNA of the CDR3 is TGTGCCAGCAGCCAAGGGTCAGGACTCCGGGCTTTCTTT. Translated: CASSQGSGLRAFF.

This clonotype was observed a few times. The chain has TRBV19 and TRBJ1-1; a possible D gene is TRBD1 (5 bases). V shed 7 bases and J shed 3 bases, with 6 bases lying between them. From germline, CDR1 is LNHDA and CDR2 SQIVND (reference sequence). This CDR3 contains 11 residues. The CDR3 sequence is CASKQDTEAFF. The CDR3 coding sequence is TGTGCCAGTAAACAGGACACTGAAGCTTTCTTT.

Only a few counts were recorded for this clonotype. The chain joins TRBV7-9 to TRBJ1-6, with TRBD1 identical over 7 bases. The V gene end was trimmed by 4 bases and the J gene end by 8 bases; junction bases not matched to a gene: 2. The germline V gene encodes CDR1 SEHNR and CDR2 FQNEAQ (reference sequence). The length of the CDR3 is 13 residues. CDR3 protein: CASSSGGDSPLHF. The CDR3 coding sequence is TGTGCCAGCAGCTCAGGGGGGGATTCACCCCTCCACTTT.

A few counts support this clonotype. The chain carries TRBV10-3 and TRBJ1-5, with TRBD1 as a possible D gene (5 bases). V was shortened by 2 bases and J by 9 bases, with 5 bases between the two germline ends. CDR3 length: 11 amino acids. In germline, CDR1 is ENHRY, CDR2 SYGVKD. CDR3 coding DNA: TGTGCCATCAGTGAGGGGGGGCCCCAGCATTTT. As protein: CAISEGGPQHF.

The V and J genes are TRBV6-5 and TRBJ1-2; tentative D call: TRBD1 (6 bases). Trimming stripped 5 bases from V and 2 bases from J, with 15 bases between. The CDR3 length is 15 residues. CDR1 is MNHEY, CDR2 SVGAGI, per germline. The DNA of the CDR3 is TGTGCCAGCAGTCCGAGGCGGACAGTCAACTATGGCTACACCTTC. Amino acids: CASSPRRTVNYGYTF.

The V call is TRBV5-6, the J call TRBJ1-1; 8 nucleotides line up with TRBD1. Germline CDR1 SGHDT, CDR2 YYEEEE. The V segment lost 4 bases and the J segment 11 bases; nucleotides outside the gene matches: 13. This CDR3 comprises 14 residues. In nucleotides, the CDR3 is TGTGCCAGCAGCCCAGACGCAGGGGGCGGGTATGCTTTCTTT. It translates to CASSPDAGGGYAFF. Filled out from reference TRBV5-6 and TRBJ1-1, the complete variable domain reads DAGVTQSPTHLIKTRGQQVTLRCSPKSGHDTVSWYQQALGQGPQFIFQYYEEEERQRGNFPDRFSGHQFPNYSSELNVNALLLGDSALYLCASSPDAGGGYAFFGQGTRLTVV.

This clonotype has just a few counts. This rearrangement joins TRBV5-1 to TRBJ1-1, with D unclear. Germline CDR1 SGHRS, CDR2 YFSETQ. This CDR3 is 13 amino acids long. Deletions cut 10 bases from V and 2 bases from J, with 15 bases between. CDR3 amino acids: CAPIAEGNTEAFF. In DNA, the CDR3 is TGCGCCCCTATAGCGGAAGGAAACACTGAAGCTTTCTTT.

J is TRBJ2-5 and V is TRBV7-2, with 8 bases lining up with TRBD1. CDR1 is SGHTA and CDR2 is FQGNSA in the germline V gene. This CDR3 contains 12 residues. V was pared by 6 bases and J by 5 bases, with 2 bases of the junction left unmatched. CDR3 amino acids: CASRGQAETQYF. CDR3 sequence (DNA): TGTGCCAGCAGGGGACAGGCGGAGACCCAGTACTTC.

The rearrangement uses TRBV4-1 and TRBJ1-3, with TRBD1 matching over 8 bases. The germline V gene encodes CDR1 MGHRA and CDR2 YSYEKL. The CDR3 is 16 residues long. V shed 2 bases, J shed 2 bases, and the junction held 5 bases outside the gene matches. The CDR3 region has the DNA TGCGCCAGCAGCCAACCGGACAGGGAGGCTGGAAACACCATATATTTT. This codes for CASSQPDREAGNTIYF.

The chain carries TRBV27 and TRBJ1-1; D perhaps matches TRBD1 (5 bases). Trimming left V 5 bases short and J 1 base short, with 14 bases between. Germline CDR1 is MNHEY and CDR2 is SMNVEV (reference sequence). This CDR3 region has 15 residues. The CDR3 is CASSRPGAPNTEAFF. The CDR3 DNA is TGTGCCAGCAGTCGCCCCGGGGCGCCGAACACTGAAGCTTTCTTT.

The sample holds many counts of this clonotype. The CDR3 sequence is CASSLTSGGPGTGELFF. For the CDR3, the DNA is TGTGCCAGCAGTTTGACTAGCGGGGGGCCGGGCACCGGGGAGCTGTTTTTT. The V call is TRBV12-3 or TRBV12-4, the J call TRBJ2-2, with 13 bases that match TRBD2. This CDR3 region has 17 residues. V gave up 3 bases and J gave up 4 bases; unmatched junction bases: 5.

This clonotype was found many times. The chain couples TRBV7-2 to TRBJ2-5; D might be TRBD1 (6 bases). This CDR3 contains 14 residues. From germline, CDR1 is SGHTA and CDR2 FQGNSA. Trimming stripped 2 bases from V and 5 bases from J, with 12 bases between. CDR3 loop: CASSLRARGETQYF. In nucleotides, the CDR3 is TGTGCCAGCAGCTTACGAGCGAGGGGGGAGACCCAGTACTTC.

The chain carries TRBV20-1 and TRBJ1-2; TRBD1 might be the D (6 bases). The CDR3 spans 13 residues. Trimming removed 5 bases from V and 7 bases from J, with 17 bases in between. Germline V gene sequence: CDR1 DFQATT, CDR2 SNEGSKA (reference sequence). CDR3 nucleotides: TGCAGTGCTGCGCAGGGGCCGTCCGGTGGCTACACCTTC. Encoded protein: CSAAQGPSGGYTF.

The CDR3 loop is CSAPGQGQETQYF. In nucleotides, the CDR3 is TGCAGTGCCCCTGGACAGGGACAAGAGACCCAGTACTTC. The chain recombines TRBV20-1 with TRBJ2-5; TRBD1 aligns across 8 bases. With V trimmed by 6 bases and J by 2 bases, 5 bases remained unmatched. The CDR3 covers 13 residues. The V gene's germline CDR1 is DFQATT and CDR2 SNEGSKA (reference sequence).

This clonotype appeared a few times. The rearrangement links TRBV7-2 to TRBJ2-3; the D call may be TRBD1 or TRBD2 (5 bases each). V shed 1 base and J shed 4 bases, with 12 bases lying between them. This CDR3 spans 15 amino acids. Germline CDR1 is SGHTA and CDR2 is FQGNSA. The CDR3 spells CASSLGPQGADTQYF. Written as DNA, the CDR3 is TGTGCCAGCAGCTTAGGGCCCCAGGGAGCAGATACGCAGTATTTT.

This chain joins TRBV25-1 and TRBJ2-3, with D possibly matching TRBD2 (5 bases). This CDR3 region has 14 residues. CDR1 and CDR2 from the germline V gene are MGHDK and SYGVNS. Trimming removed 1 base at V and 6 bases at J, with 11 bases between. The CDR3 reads CASSESGKADTQYF. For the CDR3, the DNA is TGTGCCAGCAGTGAATCGGGGAAGGCGGATACGCAGTATTTT.

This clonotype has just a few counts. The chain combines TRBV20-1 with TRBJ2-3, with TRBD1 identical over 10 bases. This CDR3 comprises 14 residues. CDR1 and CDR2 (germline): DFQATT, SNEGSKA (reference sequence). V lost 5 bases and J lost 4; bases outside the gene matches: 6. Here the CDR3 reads CSAPTTGGADTQYF. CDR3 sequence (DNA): TGCAGTGCTCCAACGACAGGGGGCGCAGATACGCAGTATTTT.

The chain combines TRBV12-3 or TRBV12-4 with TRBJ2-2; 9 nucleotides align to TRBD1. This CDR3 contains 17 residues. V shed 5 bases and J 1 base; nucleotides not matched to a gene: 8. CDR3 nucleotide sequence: TGTGCCAGCAGTCCGCCGGGACAGGGATGGAACACCGGGGAGCTGTTTTTT. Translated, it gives CASSPPGQGWNTGELFF.

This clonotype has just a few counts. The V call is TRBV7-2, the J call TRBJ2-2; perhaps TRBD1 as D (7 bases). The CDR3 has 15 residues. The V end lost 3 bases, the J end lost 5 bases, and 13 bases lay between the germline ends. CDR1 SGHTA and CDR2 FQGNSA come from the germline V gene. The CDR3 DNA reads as TGTGCCAGCAGCTTGGAGGGGGCAAGGACCGGGGAGCTGTTTTTT. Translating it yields CASSLEGARTGELFF.

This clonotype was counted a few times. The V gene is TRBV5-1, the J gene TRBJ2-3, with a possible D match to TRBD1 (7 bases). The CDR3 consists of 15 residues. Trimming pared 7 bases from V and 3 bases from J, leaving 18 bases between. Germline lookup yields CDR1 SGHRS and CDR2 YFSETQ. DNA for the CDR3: TGCGCCAGCCATGTTGGAGGGGGCAGGACAGATACGCAGTATTTT. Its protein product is CASHVGGGRTDTQYF.

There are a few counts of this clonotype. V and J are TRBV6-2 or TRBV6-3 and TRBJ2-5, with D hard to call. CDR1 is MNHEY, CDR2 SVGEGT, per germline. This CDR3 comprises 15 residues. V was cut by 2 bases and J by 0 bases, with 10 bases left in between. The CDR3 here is CASSYGWVDQETQYF. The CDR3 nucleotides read TGTGCCAGCAGTTACGGTTGGGTGGACCAAGAGACCCAGTACTTC.

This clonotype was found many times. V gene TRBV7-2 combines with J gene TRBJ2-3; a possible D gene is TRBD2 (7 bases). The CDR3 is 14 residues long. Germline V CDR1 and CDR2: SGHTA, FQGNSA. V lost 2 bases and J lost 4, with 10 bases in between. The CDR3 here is CASSLTGGPDTQYF. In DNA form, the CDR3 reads TGTGCCAGCAGCTTAACGGGGGGCCCAGATACGCAGTATTTT. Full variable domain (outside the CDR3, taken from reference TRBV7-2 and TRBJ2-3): GAGVSQSPSNKVTEKGKDVELRCDPISGHTALYWYRQSLGQGLEFLIYFQGNSAPDKSGLPSDRFSAERTGGSVSTLTIQRTQQEDSAVYLCASSLTGGPDTQYFGPGTRLTVL.

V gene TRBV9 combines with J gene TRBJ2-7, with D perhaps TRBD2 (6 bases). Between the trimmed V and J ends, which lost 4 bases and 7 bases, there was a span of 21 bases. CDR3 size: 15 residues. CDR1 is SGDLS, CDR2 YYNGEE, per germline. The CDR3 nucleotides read TGTGCCAGCAGCCCCCGCTTATGGGGGGTAGAAGAGCAGTACTTC. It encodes CASSPRLWGVEEQYF.

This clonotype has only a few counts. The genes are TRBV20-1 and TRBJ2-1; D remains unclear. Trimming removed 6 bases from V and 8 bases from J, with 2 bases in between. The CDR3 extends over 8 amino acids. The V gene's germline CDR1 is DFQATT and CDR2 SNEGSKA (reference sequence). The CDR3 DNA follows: TGCAGTGCCTATGAGCAGTTCTTC. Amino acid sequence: CSAYEQFF.

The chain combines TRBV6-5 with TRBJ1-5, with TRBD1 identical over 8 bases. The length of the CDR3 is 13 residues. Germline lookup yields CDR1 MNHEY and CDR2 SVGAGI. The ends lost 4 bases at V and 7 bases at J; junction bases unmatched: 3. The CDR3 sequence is CASSFDRGQPQHF. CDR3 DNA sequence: TGTGCCAGCAGTTTCGACAGGGGCCAGCCCCAGCATTTT.

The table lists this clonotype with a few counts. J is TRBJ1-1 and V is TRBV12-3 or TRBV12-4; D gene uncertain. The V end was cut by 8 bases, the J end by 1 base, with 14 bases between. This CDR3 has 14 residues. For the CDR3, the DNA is TGTGCCAGCCTGAGTAATATCAAGAACACTGAAGCTTTCTTT. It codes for CASLSNIKNTEAFF.

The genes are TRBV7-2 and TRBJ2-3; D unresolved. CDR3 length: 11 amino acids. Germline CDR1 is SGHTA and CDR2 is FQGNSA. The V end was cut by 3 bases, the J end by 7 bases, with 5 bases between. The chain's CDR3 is CASSFGYTQYF. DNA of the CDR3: TGTGCCAGCAGCTTCGGTTATACGCAGTATTTT.

The CDR3 sequence: CASSLPGGDQPQHF. Here the CDR3 DNA reads TGTGCCAGCAGCTTACCTGGGGGGGATCAGCCCCAGCATTTT. The gene calls are TRBV12-3 or TRBV12-4 and TRBJ1-5, with a tentative D call TRBD1 (5 bases). The CDR3 loop spans 14 amino acids. V gave up 6 bases and J gave up 5 bases, with 14 bases separating them.

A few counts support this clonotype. CDR3 protein: CASSYMPDQPQHF. The CDR3 DNA sequence: TGCGCCAGCAGCTACATGCCCGATCAGCCCCAGCATTTT. The rearrangement uses TRBV5-1 and TRBJ1-5, with D hard to call. CDR1 is SGHRS, CDR2 YFSETQ, per germline. The V end was cut by 3 bases, the J end by 5 bases, with 9 bases between. This CDR3 is 13 amino acids long.

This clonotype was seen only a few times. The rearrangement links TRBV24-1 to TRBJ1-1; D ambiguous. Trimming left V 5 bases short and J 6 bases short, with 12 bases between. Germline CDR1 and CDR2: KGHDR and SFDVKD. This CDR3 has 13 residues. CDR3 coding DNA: TGTGCCACCAGTGCGGAATCGGGCGCTGAAGCTTTCTTT. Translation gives CATSAESGAEAFF.

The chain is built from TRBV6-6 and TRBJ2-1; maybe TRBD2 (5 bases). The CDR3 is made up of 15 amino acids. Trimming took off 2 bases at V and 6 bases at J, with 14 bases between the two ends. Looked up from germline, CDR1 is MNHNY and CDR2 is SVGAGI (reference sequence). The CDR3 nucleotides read TGTGCCAGCAGTTACGGGAGTCTCGGGCTCAATGAGCAGTTCTTC. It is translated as CASSYGSLGLNEQFF.